The present T cell receptor beta chain was sequenced within a study of T cells after yellow fever vaccination. Study-wide background: Any fraction with a low cell number was prepared using SMART-Seq v4 Ultra Low Input.

The length of the CDR3 is 15 residues. Germline lookup yields CDR1 SGHKS and CDR2 YYEKEE (reference sequence). The germline V and J ends were trimmed by 3 bases and 2 bases, with 12 bases remaining between them. Template switching with 5'RACE generated the TCR cDNA and added a universal primer site and UMIs. TCRdb re-analysed the 5' RACE reads in MiXCR, keeping a single row per CDR3 protein. The data contain 250,000 to 400,000 distinct CDR3 sequences, around 4.3% of them seen just once; the ten biggest clones take up approximately 19%. Study-level results: The secondary response was weaker, and its peak arrived faster, on day 5 versus 15. In FACS-sorted repertoires, abundant clonotypes from the bulk population could appear as contaminants.

This clonotype has a count of ten or more. The target antigen is unknown. The rearrangement links TRBV5-5 to TRBJ1-3; D gene ambiguous. The clonotype originates from a man in his late teens or twenties who received the YFV17D yellow fever vaccine. Here the sequenced sample was PBMCs, taken 15 days after the yellow fever booster vaccination. CDR3 DNA sequence: TGTGCCAGCAGCTACAATGGGGTAGCTGGAAACACCATATATTTT. Translated, it gives CASSYNGVAGNTIYF.